This T cell receptor (beta chain) is from a study of T cells in Graves' hyperthyroidism and ophthalmopathy. Study overall: The initial diagnosis was the point when peripheral blood was collected, ahead of any treatment.

Diagnostic assessment was based on clinical symptoms, serum thyroxine and TRAb, thyroid ultrasound and orbital computed tomography. Fresh peripheral blood, under 13 ml, yielded the PBMCs. There were TCR beta CDR3 regions amplified from RNA transcripts. An initial round of RT-PCR targeting the TCR CDR3 relied on the HTBI primer set. MiXCR, applied by TCRdb to the multiplex PCR reads, yields one record per CDR3 protein. Of hundreds of thousands of distinct CDR3 sequences in the sample, 11% to 15% were seen once. This clonotype was detected a few times. This clonotype originated in a woman aged 18-29 years with Graves' hyperthyroidism. Sequenced sample: blood.

In DNA, the CDR3 is TGTGCCAGTGGCTGGAGAGAGCAGTACTTC. It is translated as CASGWREQYF. The genes are TRBV28 and TRBJ2-5; D gene unclear. The germline V and J ends were trimmed by 9 bases and 11 bases, with 13 bases remaining between them. The CDR3 extends over 10 amino acids. Germline CDR1 is MDHEN and CDR2 is SYDVKM.